The entry below describes one TCR beta chain. Its recognized antigen is unknown. Per-base qualities were not stored, and no clone one base away is much larger. Reading the label with the study, this specimen's time point is: week 23, last vaccination. Each vaccine dose was 300 ug of a 20-mer mutant IDH1 peptide in Montanide, given subcutaneously with topical imiquimod. The donors had newly diagnosed IDH1-mutant astrocytomas of WHO grade 3 or 4 that showed loss of nuclear ATRX. The samples were drawn from NOA16, a multicentre, single-arm, open-label phase I trial in Germany that tested a mutant IDH1 peptide vaccine in humans for the first time. Genomic DNA for TCRB sequencing was extracted from EDTA blood using the DNeasy Blood and Tissue Kit. These data come from a study of a mutant IDH1 vaccine in newly diagnosed glioma (dated by TCRdb to the early 2020s). Study-level background: Patients were given eight vaccinations, in weeks 1, 3, 5, 7, 11, 15, 19 and 23, which matched visits V03 through V10. Longitudinal TCRB deep sequencing was done for 25 treated patients, wherever samples were available for exploratory analyses. Prior to enrollment, patients had been given standard therapy consisting of radiotherapy alone, temozolomide alone, or radiochemotherapy with temozolomide, with the combination given to most patients. Vaccination was initiated 4-6 weeks after radiotherapy alone, or concurrently with temozolomide cycles in the chemotherapy-containing groups. Peripheral blood was collected at six visits: V03 (baseline), V05, V07, V10, V12 and V13. Of the approximately 34 patients who were treated, about 62% were male and approximately 40% were female, and the mean age was about 40 years. What the authors observed across the whole study: PBMC samples for TCRB deep sequencing were selected based on availability. Vaccine-induced immune responses across multiple MHC alleles were detected in 93.3% of patients. Changes in the top peripheral T cell clonotypes picked up by TCRB sequencing did not appear to be linked to pseudoprogression. The authors noted that analyses of patient blood samples could not be reproduced because of sample limitations.

Including the terminal cysteine and phenylalanine, the CDR3 comprises 13 residues. Only the CDR3 DNA stays, 39 bases, in frame from base 1. Based on the germline V gene, the CDR1 and CDR2 sequences are LGHNA and YSLEER. V and J are trimmed by 2 bases and 7 bases, and the gene matches miss 5 bases of the junction. The library was obtained by the immunoSEQ multiplex PCR assay. Rearranged TCR beta chain sequences were amplified using the hsTCRB Kit according to the manufacturer's protocol. An Illumina MiSeq was used to sequence the TCRB libraries. As for the authors' bioinformatics: The kit vendor's proprietary platform handled demultiplexing, trimming and gene mapping. This is the immuneACCESS table as TCRdb keeps it, with only in-frame sequences that have V and J called. A part of the clones is gone; compared with another copy, unresolved V genes explain less than half, and the rest is unexplained. V, J and clone size are taken as reported in that table, and D and trimming were inferred from the DNA itself. The sample table lists about 43,000 clones, around 85% of them with a count of one. About 2.5% of the sample lies in the top ten.

The TCR comes from a woman aged 18-35 years with glioma. Some clones in this sample may be carry-over from other donors' samples. The V gene is TRBV4-3 and the J gene is TRBJ2-7; the junction holds 7 bases that match TRBD1. The source material was PBMCs, sampled from a glioma patient whose treatment included an IDH1 peptide vaccine. DNA sequence: TGCGCCAGCAGCCAAATCAGGGGGATGGAGCAGTACTTC. The translation is CASSQIRGMEQYF.